The rows below give T cell receptor beta chains drawn from one sample of a study of blood T cells in healthy people across ages. MiXCR, applied by TCRdb to the 5' RACE reads, yields one record per CDR3 protein. The sample records roughly 1,100,000 distinct CDR3 sequences, under 30% being singletons. These sequences were also reported in another study, on T cells of mothers and their children.

Sequenced material: blood. Receptor source: a girl aged 2-10 years in good health. The CDR3 runs from the conserved cysteine through the conserved F or W.

J	V	CDR3
TRBJ1-2	TRBV11-1	CASSPGTGFYGYTF
TRBJ2-1	TRBV29-1	CSVDDSGQGRNEQFF
TRBJ2-1	TRBV21-1	CASSKLGLAMYNEQFF
TRBJ2-7	TRBV6-1	CASHVGDEEQYF
TRBJ1-5	TRBV20-1	CSARSTNAHNQPQHF
TRBJ1-5	TRBV27	CASSGRYWGSNQPQHF
TRBJ2-1	TRBV6-2/TRBV6-3	CASSYRGGAASSYNEQFF
TRBJ2-1	TRBV27	CASIQDRGRDEQFF
TRBJ2-5	TRBV15	CATSRDDQTQYF
TRBJ2-1	TRBV14	CASSPALAGGGTYNEQFF
TRBJ2-5	TRBV29-1	CSVEEGGRETQYF
TRBJ2-5	TRBV6-5	CASSFSGHQETQYF
TRBJ2-1	TRBV29-1	CSVQGALNEQFF
TRBJ2-5	TRBV28	CASRTLTGATNPYGETQYF
TRBJ2-3	TRBV6-1	CASSPPLERIGTDTQYF
TRBJ2-5	TRBV24-1	CAPSGAGETQYF
NA	TRBV28	CASSQRRGNQPQYF
TRBJ2-5	TRBV12-3/TRBV12-4	CASSLTGAQYF
TRBJ1-2	TRBV20-1	CSGVFDGGYTF
TRBJ2-1	TRBV5-1	CASSLVLGTANNEQFF
TRBJ2-7	TRBV6-4	CARGEGQSYEQYF
TRBJ1-2	TRBV20-1	CSARGQGLNYGYTF
TRBJ2-7	TRBV20-1	CSAYREYSSYEQYF
TRBJ1-1	TRBV20-1	CSADSPAGTEAFF
TRBJ1-2	TRBV11-2	CASSAWGRVGYTF
TRBJ1-1	TRBV7-9	CASSPRGGDPNTEAFF
TRBJ1-1	TRBV20-1	CSADRAGDTEAFF
TRBJ2-1	TRBV20-1	CSASGGALNEQFF
NA	TRBV27	CASSSGSPIYYEQYF
TRBJ1-1	TRBV19	CASSSGTQEGAEAFF
TRBJ2-7	TRBV12-3/TRBV12-4	CASMSGTGVYEQYF
NA	TRBV11-2	CASSYLTSGSNEQFF
TRBJ1-4	TRBV20-1	CSAPTGGSREKLFF
TRBJ2-7	TRBV19	CASRLRDTNYEQYF
TRBJ2-3	TRBV5-1	CASSLDGLAGVGDTQYF